This T cell receptor beta chain is from a study of graft-versus-host responses after intestinal transplantation. The germline V gene has CDR1 SGHAT and CDR2 FQNNGV. The CDR3 is made up of 16 amino acids. The repertoire was sequenced with immunoSEQ multiplex PCR; TCRdb's copy has only in-frame clones and lacks some. The sample has approximately 10,000 clones; about three quarters are singletons. A remark on this clone: No antigen is known for it.

The study's findings and limits: Recipient marrow contained GvH clones, some of which appeared first in ileum or blood.

The TCR sequence derives from a human patient who received an intestinal transplant, so some T cells may come from the graft donor. Sequenced material: PBMCs, taken 494 days after intestinal transplant. The V gene is TRBV11-2, the J gene TRBJ2-5; 8 bases fit TRBD2. The assigned J gene may be wrong: the sequence end matches TRBJ2-7 better. The CDR3 DNA reads as TGTGCCAGCAGCCCCGAGGGGGTAGCGGGGTCCTACGAGCAGTACTTC. As protein: CASSPEGVAGSYEQYF.